These 22 T cell receptor beta chains came from one sample sequenced in a study of beta chain features in type 1 diabetes. The authors reverse transcribed all of the isolated RNA, so sequencing captured expressed TCRB transcripts. Some clones are missing from TCRdb's copy, which holds only in-frame ones; the method was immunoSEQ multiplex PCR. Of about 270,000 clones in the sample, roughly 13% were seen once. Sequencing was carried out using naive CD4+ T cells from blood. These receptors came from a woman aged 40 to 55 in good health.

This clone has a single count. A read error may produce the germline difference seen at one junction end. The chain recombines TRBV9 with TRBJ2-2; possible D gene TRBD2, 6 bases. This CDR3 has 15 amino acids. CDR1 SGDLS and CDR2 YYNGEE come from the germline V gene. The CDR3 nucleotides read TGTGCCAGCAGCCCCACGGGAGTCTTCACCGGGGAGCCGTTTTTT. Its protein product is CASSPTGVFTGEPFF.

The chain is built from TRBV27 and TRBJ2-7; 10 bases line up with TRBD1. The junction had 10 bases not matched to a gene; V was cut back by 3 bases and J by 5 bases. The germline gives CDR1 MNHEY, CDR2 SMNVEV (reference sequence). This CDR3 has 16 amino acids. As DNA, the CDR3 is TGTGCCAGCAGTTTGTCTTCGGGACAGGGGTTCCACGAGCAGTACTTC. Its protein is CASSLSSGQGFHEQYF.

There are a few counts of this clone. The chain links TRBV7-9 to TRBJ1-4; no definite D call. Germline V gene lookup returns CDR1 SEHNR and CDR2 FQNEAQ (reference sequence). Deletions cut 5 bases from V and 10 bases from J, with 11 bases between. The CDR3 runs to 12 residues. The DNA for the CDR3 is TGTGCCAGCAGCCCGGGAGGTGGAAAACTGTTTTTT. Protein sequence: CASSPGGGKLFF. The full variable domain, with the rest looked up from reference TRBV7-9 and TRBJ1-4, is DTGVSQNPRHKITKRGQNVTFRCDPISEHNRLYWYRQTLGQGPEFLTYFQNEAQLEKSRLLSDRFSAERPKGSFSTLEIQRTEQGDSAMYLCASSPGGGKLFFGSGTQLSVL.

V gene TRBV25-1 combines with J gene TRBJ1-5; the match to TRBD1 covers 7 bases. This CDR3 region has 13 residues. The germline V gene encodes CDR1 MGHDK and CDR2 SYGVNS. V lost 5 bases and J lost 5; bases outside the gene matches: 3. The CDR3 DNA reads TGTGCCAGCAGTCTAACAGGGGATCAGCCCCAGCATTTT. It encodes CASSLTGDQPQHF.

The V gene is TRBV29-1, the J gene TRBJ1-2; a weak D match, TRBD1 (6 bases). The CDR3 contains 13 residues. V was trimmed by 6 bases and J by 3 bases, leaving 14 bases between them. The germline V gene has CDR1 SQVTM and CDR2 ANQGSEA. The CDR3 nucleotides are TGCAGCGTGGGGCGCCAGGGGCACTATGGCTACACCTTC. Protein: CSVGRQGHYGYTF.

This clone was detected a few times. The V gene is TRBV5-6, the J gene TRBJ2-4; D perhaps matches TRBD1 (5 bases). V was cut by 4 bases and J by 2 bases, with 10 bases left in between. The CDR3 runs to 14 residues. Germline CDR1 SGHDT, CDR2 YYEEEE. The CDR3 protein is CASSLGVSKNIQYF. The CDR3 bases are TGTGCCAGCAGCCTAGGGGTTTCCAAAAACATTCAGTACTTC.

The genes are TRBV5-1 and TRBJ1-2; 12 nucleotides match TRBD1. With 4 bases clipped from V and 2 bases from J, the junction kept 6 bases outside the gene matches. This CDR3 region has 16 residues. Germline V gene lookup returns CDR1 SGHRS and CDR2 YFSETQ. The chain's CDR3 is CASSGGTGGLNYGYTF. CDR3 DNA: TGCGCCAGCAGCGGCGGGACAGGGGGCCTCAACTATGGCTACACCTTC.

This clone was seen more than once but under ten times. The V gene is TRBV25-1, the J gene TRBJ2-7, with 8 nucleotides matching TRBD1. Per the germline V gene, CDR1 is MGHDK and CDR2 is SYGVNS. This CDR3 spans 14 amino acids. The V gene end was trimmed by 6 bases and the J gene end by 3 bases; junction bases not matched to a gene: 7. CDR3: CASRRGTGNYEQYF. DNA of the CDR3: TGTGCCAGCAGGAGGGGGACAGGCAACTACGAGCAGTACTTC.

This clone was detected a few times. CDR3 DNA sequence: TGTGCCAGCAGCTCTAACAGGGGCAGTAAGCATGAGCAGTTCTTC. Residues: CASSSNRGSKHEQFF. The gene calls are TRBV11-2 and TRBJ2-1; TRBD1 matches at 7 bases. CDR1 is SGHAT, CDR2 FQNNGV, per germline. J gave up 8 bases and V 4 bases, and 11 bases lay outside the gene matches. CDR3 length: 15 amino acids.

The chain joins TRBV2 to TRBJ2-2; 8 bases agree with TRBD1. This CDR3 comprises 12 residues. V was clipped by 7 bases and J by 6 bases; unmatched bases: 1. Looked up from germline, CDR1 is SNHLY and CDR2 is FYNNEI. In DNA, the CDR3 is TGTGCCAGCAAACAGGGGGCCGGGGAGCTGTTTTTT. Translating it yields CASKQGAGELFF.

The rearrangement joins TRBV6-5 to TRBJ2-7; 7 nucleotides agree with TRBD1. V lost 6 bases to trimming and J lost 0 bases; unmatched junction nucleotides: 8. CDR1 and CDR2 from the germline V gene are MNHEY and SVGAGI. The CDR3 spans 15 residues. The CDR3 nucleotides are TGTGCCAGCAGATATACCCAGGGGGACTCCTACGAGCAGTACTTC. As protein: CASRYTQGDSYEQYF.

This chain joins TRBV11-2 and TRBJ1-1; maybe TRBD1 (5 bases). The CDR3 has 15 amino acids. Trimming pared 4 bases from V and 3 bases from J, leaving 15 bases between. The germline V gene encodes CDR1 SGHAT and CDR2 FQNNGV. The CDR3 DNA reads TGTGCCAGCAGCTCCATTCGGGGGAATCACACTGAAGCTTTCTTT. Protein product: CASSSIRGNHTEAFF.

The V call is TRBV2, the J call TRBJ1-1; TRBD1 agrees at 7 bases. Trimming cost V 7 bases and J 7 bases; bases outside gene matches: 6. In germline, CDR1 is SNHLY, CDR2 FYNNEI. This CDR3 region has 12 residues. The CDR3 spells CASMKQGSEAFF. CDR3 coding DNA: TGTGCCAGCATGAAACAGGGGAGTGAAGCTTTCTTT.

The V call is TRBV7-8, the J call TRBJ1-4, with D hard to call. The CDR3 runs to 15 residues. Germline loops: CDR1 SGHVS, CDR2 FQNEAQ. V was cut by 5 bases and J by 5 bases, with 15 bases left in between. The CDR3 spells CASSQTVTENEKLFF. The CDR3 DNA reads TGTGCCAGCAGCCAGACGGTTACGGAGAATGAAAAACTGTTTTTT.

The chain employs TRBV13 and TRBJ2-1; 14 bases match TRBD2. From germline, CDR1 is PRHDT and CDR2 FYEKMQ (reference sequence). The V gene end was trimmed by 4 bases and the J gene end by 4 bases; junction bases not matched to a gene: 9. The length of the CDR3 is 18 residues. CDR3 protein: CASSSDTGTSGGYNEQFF. CDR3 nucleotides: TGTGCCAGCAGCTCGGACACCGGGACTAGCGGGGGATACAATGAGCAGTTCTTC.

The J gene is TRBJ1-6, the V gene TRBV18, with a possible D match to TRBD1 (5 bases). The germline gives CDR1 KGHSH, CDR2 LQKENI. V was clipped by 4 bases and J by 5 bases, with 12 bases between them. The CDR3 runs to 15 residues. CDR3 in amino acids: CASSQETVNNSPLHF. The CDR3 nucleotides read TGTGCCAGCTCACAGGAGACAGTAAATAATTCACCCCTCCACTTT.

This clone turned up a few times. V is TRBV7-2 and J is TRBJ2-5, with D possibly matching TRBD2 (6 bases). The CDR3 has 14 residues. The ends were cut back, 5 bases at V and 5 bases at J, with 15 bases in the middle. Germline V gene sequence: CDR1 SGHTA, CDR2 FQGNSA. CDR3 DNA sequence: TGTGCCAGCAGCCCCGGGCGGGGAAGGGAGACCCAGTACTTC. Its translation is CASSPGRGRETQYF.

The chain employs TRBV11-3 and TRBJ2-3; TRBD2 might be the D (5 bases). Trimming left V 5 bases short and J 6 bases short, with 15 bases between. CDR1 and CDR2 from the germline V gene are SGHNT and YENEEA. The CDR3 sequence is 14 residues long. The CDR3 bases are TGTGCCAGCAGCGAGGGAATTTCGACGGATACGCAGTATTTT. It encodes CASSEGISTDTQYF.

This clone was seen only a few times. CDR3 nucleotide sequence: TGTGCCAGCAGCCTGGGACACGGAACCCTCTACGAGCAGTACTTC. This gives the protein CASSLGHGTLYEQYF. The chain combines TRBV7-8 with TRBJ2-7, with D tentatively TRBD1 (6 bases). The CDR3 totals 15 residues. CDR1 is SGHVS, CDR2 FQNEAQ, per germline. V was trimmed by 5 bases and J by 3 bases, leaving 17 bases between them.

The chain employs TRBV5-6 and TRBJ1-1; no clear D gene. Trimming shortened V by 1 base and J by 0 bases, and 7 bases separated the two germline ends. Germline CDR1 reads SGHDT; CDR2 reads YYEEEE. This CDR3 contains 14 residues. The CDR3 DNA is TGTGCCAGCAGCTTGCCTACAGTGAACACTGAAGCTTTCTTT. It specifies CASSLPTVNTEAFF.

This clone was observed a handful of times. The J gene is TRBJ2-1, the V gene TRBV4-2; D may be TRBD2 (7 bases). CDR3 length: 16 amino acids. Germline values: CDR1 LGHNA, CDR2 YNFKEQ. V was cut by 1 base and J by 0 bases, with 10 bases left in between. The CDR3 loop is CASSQVGGPSYNEQFF. DNA of the CDR3: TGTGCCAGCAGCCAAGTGGGGGGGCCCTCCTACAATGAGCAGTTCTTC.

The chain couples TRBV11-2 to TRBJ2-5; 8 bases are a match to TRBD2. J was trimmed by 5 bases and V by 2 bases; bases with no gene match: 10. Germline assignment: CDR1 SGHAT and CDR2 FQNNGV. The CDR3 consists of 16 residues. The CDR3 loop is CASSLQTAGALETQYF. As DNA, the CDR3 is TGTGCCAGCAGCTTACAAACAGCGGGGGCCTTGGAGACCCAGTACTTC.